This T cell receptor (beta chain) was recovered during a study of OX40 agonist ivuxolimab in advanced cancers. Sequencing was performed with immunoSEQ multiplex PCR; in TCRdb, only in-frame clones are kept and a portion is missing. The sample lists around 64,000 clones, about four fifths seen once, with about 1.2% in the top ten. There are 13 residues in the CDR3. Germline V gene data show CDR1 as MNHNS and CDR2 as SASEGT. Trimming took 10 bases from V and 1 from J, leaving 13 bases between them. This chain links TRBV6-1 with TRBJ1-1, with no clear D. This TCR was recovered from an adult with an advanced solid tumor such as melanoma, head and neck, liver or kidney cancer. The starting material was CD4+ or CD8+ T cells sorted from blood, obtained in a trial of the OX40 agonist ivuxolimab. The CDR3 bases are TGTGCCACCTCCGCGGGAGAGAACACTGAAGCTTTCTTT. Protein product: CATSAGENTEAFF.